This T cell receptor beta chain was observed in a study of blood T cell repertoires in COVID-19. In germline, CDR1 is SGHNT, CDR2 YYREEE (reference sequence). The CDR3 contains 16 residues. V dropped 3 bases and J dropped 5 bases, with 17 bases sitting between them. Produced via immunoSEQ multiplex PCR; TCRdb's table is partial and in-frame only. This table holds a few hundred thousand clones, more than 75% found once. Sequencing was done on a sample of peripheral blood. The source is a young woman who had recovered from COVID-19. The chain uses TRBV5-4 and TRBJ2-2, with D possibly matching TRBD2 (6 bases). CDR3: CASSSQGRGRTGELFF. In nucleotides, the CDR3 is TGTGCCAGCAGCTCCCAAGGGAGAGGGAGGACCGGGGAGCTGTTTTTT. The variable domain in full, completed from reference TRBV5-4 and TRBJ2-2, reads ETGVTQSPTHLIKTRGQQVTLRCSSQSGHNTVSWYQQALGQGPQFIFQYYREEENGRGNFPPRFSGLQFPNYSSELNVNALELDDSALYLCASSSQGRGRTGELFFGEGSRLTVL.